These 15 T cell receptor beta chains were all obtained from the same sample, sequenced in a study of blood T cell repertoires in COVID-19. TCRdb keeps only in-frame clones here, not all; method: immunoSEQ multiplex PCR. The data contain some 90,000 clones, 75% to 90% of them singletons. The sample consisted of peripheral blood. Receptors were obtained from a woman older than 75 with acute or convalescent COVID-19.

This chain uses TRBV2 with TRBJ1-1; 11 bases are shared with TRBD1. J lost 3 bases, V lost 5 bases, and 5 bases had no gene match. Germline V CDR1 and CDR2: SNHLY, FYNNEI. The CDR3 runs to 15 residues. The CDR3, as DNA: TGTGCCAGCAGTTGGGACAGGGGGTTAGACACTGAAGCTTTCTTT. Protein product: CASSWDRGLDTEAFF.

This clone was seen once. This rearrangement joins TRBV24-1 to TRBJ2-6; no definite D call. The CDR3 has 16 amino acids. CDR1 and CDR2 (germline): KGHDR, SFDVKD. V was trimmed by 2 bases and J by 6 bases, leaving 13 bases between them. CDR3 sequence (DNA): TGTGCCACCAGTGATTCGACTGCTGCTGCGGCCAACGTCCTGACTTTC. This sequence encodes CATSDSTAAAANVLTF.

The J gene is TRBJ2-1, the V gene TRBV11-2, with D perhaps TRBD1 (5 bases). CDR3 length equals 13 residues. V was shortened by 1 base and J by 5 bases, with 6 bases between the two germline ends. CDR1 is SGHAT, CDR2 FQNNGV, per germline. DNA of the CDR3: TGTGCCAGCAGCTTAGGGACAAACAATGAGCAGTTCTTC. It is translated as CASSLGTNNEQFF.

The CDR3 DNA reads as TGTGCCAGCAGTGGCCAATATTCCGGCTCTGGGGCCAACGTCCTGACTTTC. Translating it yields CASSGQYSGSGANVLTF. The chain has TRBV2 and TRBJ2-6; D uncertain. The germline CDR1 and CDR2 sequences are SNHLY and FYNNEI. CDR3 size: 17 residues. Trimming took off 4 bases at V and 0 bases at J, with 13 bases between the two ends.

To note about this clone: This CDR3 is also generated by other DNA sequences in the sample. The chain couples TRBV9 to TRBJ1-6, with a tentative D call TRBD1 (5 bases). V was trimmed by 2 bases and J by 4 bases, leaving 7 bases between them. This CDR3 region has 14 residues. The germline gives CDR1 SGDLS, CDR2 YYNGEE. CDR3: CASSVGGYNSPLHF. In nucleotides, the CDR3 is TGTGCCAGCAGCGTCGGGGGTTATAATTCACCCCTCCACTTT.

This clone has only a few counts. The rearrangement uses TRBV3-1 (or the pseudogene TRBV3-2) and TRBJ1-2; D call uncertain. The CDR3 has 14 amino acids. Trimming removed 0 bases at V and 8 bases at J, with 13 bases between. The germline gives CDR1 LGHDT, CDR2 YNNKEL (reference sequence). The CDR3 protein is CASSQDVGVGGYTF. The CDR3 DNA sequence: TGTGCCAGCAGCCAAGATGTCGGGGTGGGCGGCTACACCTTC.

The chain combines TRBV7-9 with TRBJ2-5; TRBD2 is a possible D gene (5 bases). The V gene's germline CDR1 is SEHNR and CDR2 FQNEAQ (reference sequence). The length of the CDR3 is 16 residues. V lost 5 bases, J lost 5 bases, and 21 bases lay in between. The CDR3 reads CASSPRVVALVETQYF. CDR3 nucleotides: TGTGCCAGCAGCCCGAGGGTGGTAGCGCTAGTTGAGACCCAGTACTTC.

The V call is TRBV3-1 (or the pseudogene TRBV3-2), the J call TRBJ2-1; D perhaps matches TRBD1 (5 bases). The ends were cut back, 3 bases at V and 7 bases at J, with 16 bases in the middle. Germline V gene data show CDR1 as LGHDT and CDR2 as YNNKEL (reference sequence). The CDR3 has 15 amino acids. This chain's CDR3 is CASSHLKAGWNEQFF. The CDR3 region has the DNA TGTGCCAGCAGCCACCTAAAGGCAGGGTGGAATGAGCAGTTCTTC.

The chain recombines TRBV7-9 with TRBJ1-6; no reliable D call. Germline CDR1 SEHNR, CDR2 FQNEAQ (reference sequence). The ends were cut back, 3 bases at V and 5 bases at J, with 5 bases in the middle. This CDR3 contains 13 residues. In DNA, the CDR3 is TGTGCCAGCAGCTTCCCCAATAATTCACCCCTCCACTTT. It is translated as CASSFPNNSPLHF.

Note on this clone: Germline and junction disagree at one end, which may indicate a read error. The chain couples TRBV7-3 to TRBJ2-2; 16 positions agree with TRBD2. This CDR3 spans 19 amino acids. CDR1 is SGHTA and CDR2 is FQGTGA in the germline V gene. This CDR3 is CASSQPGTSGGACHRGAVF. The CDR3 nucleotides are TGTGCCAGCAGCCAACCCGGGACTAGCGGGGGGGCCTGCCACCGGGGAGCTGTTTTT.

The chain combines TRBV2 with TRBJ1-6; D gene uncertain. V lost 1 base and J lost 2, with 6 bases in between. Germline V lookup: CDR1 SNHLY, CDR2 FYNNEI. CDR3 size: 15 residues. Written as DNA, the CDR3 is TGTGCCAGCAGTGAAGGGGCCACCTATAATTCACCCCTCCACTTT. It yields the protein CASSEGATYNSPLHF.

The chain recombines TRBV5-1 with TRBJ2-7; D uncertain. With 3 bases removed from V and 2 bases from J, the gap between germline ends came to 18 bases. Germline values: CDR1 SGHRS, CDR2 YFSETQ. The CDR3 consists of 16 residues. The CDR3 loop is CASSSNPRQSTYEQYF. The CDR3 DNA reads TGCGCCAGCAGCTCGAATCCGAGGCAGTCTACCTACGAGCAGTACTTC.

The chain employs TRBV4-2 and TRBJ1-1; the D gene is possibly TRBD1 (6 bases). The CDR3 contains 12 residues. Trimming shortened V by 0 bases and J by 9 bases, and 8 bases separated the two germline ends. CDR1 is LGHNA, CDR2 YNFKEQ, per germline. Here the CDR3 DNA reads TGTGCCAGCAGCCAAGAGGGGACAAAAGCTTTCTTT. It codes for CASSQEGTKAFF.

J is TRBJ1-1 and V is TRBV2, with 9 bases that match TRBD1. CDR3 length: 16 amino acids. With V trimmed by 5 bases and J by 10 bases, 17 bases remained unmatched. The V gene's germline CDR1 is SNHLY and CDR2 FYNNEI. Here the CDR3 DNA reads TGTGCCAGCAGTCCCTATACTTGGACAGGGGCTATTGCAGCTTTCTTT. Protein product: CASSPYTWTGAIAAFF.

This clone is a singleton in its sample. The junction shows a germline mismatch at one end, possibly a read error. The CDR3 loop reads CASSEAGQKNTEAFF. The CDR3, as DNA: TGTGCCAGCAGCGAAGCGGGACAGAAGAACACTGAAGCTTTCTTT. The chain has TRBV6-1 and TRBJ1-1; TRBD1 matches at 7 bases. CDR1 is MNHNS and CDR2 is SASEGT in the germline V gene. The CDR3 is 15 residues long.